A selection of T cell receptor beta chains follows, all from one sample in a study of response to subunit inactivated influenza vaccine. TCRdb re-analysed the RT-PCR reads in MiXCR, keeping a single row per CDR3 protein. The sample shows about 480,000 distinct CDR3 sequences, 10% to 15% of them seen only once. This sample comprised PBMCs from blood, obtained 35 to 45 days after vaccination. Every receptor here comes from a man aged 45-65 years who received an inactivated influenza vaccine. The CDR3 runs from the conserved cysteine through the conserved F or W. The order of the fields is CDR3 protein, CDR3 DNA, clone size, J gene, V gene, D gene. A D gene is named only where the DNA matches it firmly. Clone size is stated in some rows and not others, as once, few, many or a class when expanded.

CDR3aa: CSAKTGGFSYEQYF; CDR3nt: TGCAGTGCCAAGACAGGCGGTTTCTCCTACGAGCAGTACTTC; abundance: many; j_gene: TRBJ2-7; v_gene: TRBV20-1; d_gene: -
CDR3aa: CASSLEVGSTDTQYF; CDR3nt: TGCGCCAGCAGCTTGGAGGTCGGCAGCACAGATACGCAGTATTTT; abundance: many; j_gene: TRBJ2-3; v_gene: TRBV5-1; d_gene: -
CDR3aa: CASSLAASGGGNNEQFF; CDR3nt: TGTGCCAGCAGTTTGGCGGCTAGCGGGGGGGGAAACAATGAGCAGTTCTTC; abundance: -; j_gene: TRBJ2-1; v_gene: TRBV12-3/TRBV12-4; d_gene: TRBD2
CDR3aa: CASSGVGRTNEQFF; CDR3nt: TGTGCCAGCAGTGGGGTGGGCCGCACCAATGAGCAGTTCTTC; abundance: few; j_gene: TRBJ2-1; v_gene: TRBV2; d_gene: -
CDR3aa: CSARQSNNQPQHF; CDR3nt: TGCAGTGCTAGACAGAGTAACAATCAGCCCCAGCATTTT; abundance: few; j_gene: TRBJ1-5; v_gene: TRBV20-1; d_gene: -
CDR3aa: CSARIGSGALDYTF; CDR3nt: TGCAGCGCCAGAATTGGGTCGGGAGCGTTGGACTACACCTTC; abundance: many; j_gene: TRBJ1-2; v_gene: TRBV29-1; d_gene: -
CDR3aa: CASSQGGSNQPQHF; CDR3nt: TGTGCCAGCAGCCAAGGGGGTTCCAATCAGCCCCAGCATTTT; abundance: many; j_gene: TRBJ1-5; v_gene: TRBV12-3/TRBV12-4; d_gene: -
CDR3aa: CSVDDRGNYEQYF; CDR3nt: TGCAGCGTAGATGACAGGGGAAACTACGAGCAGTACTTC; abundance: few; j_gene: TRBJ2-7; v_gene: TRBV29-1; d_gene: TRBD1
CDR3aa: CSVEWGQGPYEQYF; CDR3nt: TGCAGCGTTGAGTGGGGACAGGGGCCTTACGAGCAGTACTTC; abundance: few; j_gene: TRBJ2-7; v_gene: TRBV29-1; d_gene: TRBD1
CDR3aa: CASSSGFQETQYF; CDR3nt: TGTGCCAGCAGTAGCGGGTTCCAAGAGACCCAGTACTTC; abundance: few; j_gene: TRBJ2-5; v_gene: TRBV7-2; d_gene: TRBD2
CDR3aa: CASSYPGKYEQYF; CDR3nt: TGTGCCAGCAGTTACCCGGGGAAGTACGAGCAGTACTTC; abundance: few; j_gene: TRBJ2-7; v_gene: TRBV6-2/TRBV6-3; d_gene: -
CDR3aa: CASSQDTGLAGTYEQYF; CDR3nt: TGTGCCAGCAGCCAAGATACAGGGCTAGCGGGGACCTACGAGCAGTACTTC; abundance: few; j_gene: TRBJ2-7; v_gene: TRBV4-2; d_gene: TRBD2
CDR3aa: CASSVVRGTQYF; CDR3nt: TGTGCCAGCAGCGTAGTCAGGGGCACGCAGTATTTT; abundance: few; j_gene: TRBJ2-3; v_gene: TRBV9; d_gene: -
CDR3aa: CASRLERGRYNSPLHF; CDR3nt: TGCGCCAGCAGGTTGGAACGGGGACGCTATAATTCACCCCTCCACTTT; abundance: -; j_gene: TRBJ1-6; v_gene: TRBV5-1; d_gene: -
CDR3aa: CASVIDRTYTF; CDR3nt: TGTGCCAGCGTGATTGACAGAACCTACACCTTC; abundance: -; j_gene: TRBJ1-2; v_gene: TRBV7-9; d_gene: -
CDR3aa: CASSYSGWVNQPQHF; CDR3nt: TGTGCCAGCAGTTACTCGGGGTGGGTCAATCAGCCCCAGCATTTT; abundance: few; j_gene: TRBJ1-5; v_gene: TRBV6-2/TRBV6-3; d_gene: -
CDR3aa: CASSLELAGITGELFF; CDR3nt: TGTGCCAGCAGCTTAGAACTAGCGGGTATCACCGGGGAGCTGTTTTTT; abundance: -; j_gene: TRBJ2-2; v_gene: TRBV7-9; d_gene: TRBD2
CDR3aa: CASSRDMGYGYTF; CDR3nt: TGTGCCAGCTCCCGGGACATGGGATATGGCTACACCTTC; abundance: -; j_gene: TRBJ1-2; v_gene: TRBV6-2/TRBV6-3; d_gene: -
CDR3aa: CASSVGQGGNQPQHF; CDR3nt: TGTGCCAGCAGCGTGGGACAGGGCGGAAATCAGCCCCAGCATTTT; abundance: few; j_gene: TRBJ1-5; v_gene: TRBV9; d_gene: TRBD1
CDR3aa: CASSVIAGGSNEQFF; CDR3nt: TGCGCCAGCAGCGTTATAGCGGGGGGGTCGAATGAGCAGTTCTTC; abundance: once; j_gene: TRBJ2-1; v_gene: TRBV4-1; d_gene: TRBD2
CDR3aa: CASRPGAHTEAFF; CDR3nt: TGTGCCAGCAGGCCAGGAGCTCACACTGAAGCTTTCTTT; abundance: -; j_gene: TRBJ1-1; v_gene: TRBV28; d_gene: -
CDR3aa: CASSLAQGNWDGYTF; CDR3nt: TGCGCCAGCAGCTTGGCCCAGGGGAATTGGGATGGCTACACCTTC; abundance: -; j_gene: TRBJ1-2; v_gene: TRBV5-1; d_gene: -
CDR3aa: CASSLVALAKNIQYF; CDR3nt: TGTGCCAGCAGCTTAGTGGCTCTAGCCAAAAACATTCAGTACTTC; abundance: -; j_gene: TRBJ2-4; v_gene: TRBV11-2; d_gene: -
CDR3aa: CSARLRSGGGDIQYF; CDR3nt: TGCAGTGCTAGGCTCCGGTCAGGGGGCGGTGACATTCAGTACTTC; abundance: few; j_gene: TRBJ2-4; v_gene: TRBV20-1; d_gene: TRBD1
CDR3aa: CSAKGGRAGSEQFF; CDR3nt: TGCAGTGCTAAGGGCGGGAGGGCCGGAAGTGAGCAGTTCTTC; abundance: -; j_gene: TRBJ2-1; v_gene: TRBV20-1; d_gene: TRBD2
CDR3aa: CASSQTEGTHTEAFF; CDR3nt: TGTGCCAGCTCACAAACGGAGGGTACACACACTGAAGCTTTCTTT; abundance: few; j_gene: TRBJ1-1; v_gene: TRBV18; d_gene: -
CDR3aa: CASSFKREASTIIYEQYF; CDR3nt: TGTGCCAGCAGCTTTAAGCGGGAGGCCTCAACCATCATCTACGAGCAGTACTTC; abundance: few; j_gene: TRBJ2-7; v_gene: TRBV11-2; d_gene: TRBD2
CDR3aa: CASSQEDRAHYEQYF; CDR3nt: TGTGCCAGCAGCCAGGAAGACAGGGCCCACTACGAGCAGTACTTC; abundance: -; j_gene: TRBJ2-7; v_gene: TRBV14; d_gene: TRBD1
CDR3aa: CASSLEAGMNYEQYF; CDR3nt: TGTGCCAGCAGTTTAGAAGCAGGGATGAACTACGAGCAGTACTTC; abundance: few; j_gene: TRBJ2-7; v_gene: TRBV12-3/TRBV12-4; d_gene: -
CDR3aa: CASSYGLAGPNEQFF; CDR3nt: TGTGCCAGCAGTTACGGACTAGCGGGGCCCAATGAGCAGTTCTTC; abundance: few; j_gene: TRBJ2-1; v_gene: TRBV6-2/TRBV6-3; d_gene: TRBD2
CDR3aa: CASSADRGTYGYTF; CDR3nt: TGTGCCAGCAGCGCGGACAGGGGGACCTATGGCTACACCTTC; abundance: few; j_gene: TRBJ1-2; v_gene: TRBV7-2; d_gene: TRBD1
CDR3aa: CASSQWLSTGRTYEQYF; CDR3nt: TGCGCCAGCAGTCAATGGTTATCTACAGGTCGTACCTACGAGCAGTACTTC; abundance: few; j_gene: TRBJ2-7; v_gene: TRBV23-1; d_gene: -
CDR3aa: CASSYYPGITEGYTF; CDR3nt: TGTGCCAGCAGTTACTACCCGGGGATAACGGAGGGCTACACCTTC; abundance: many; j_gene: TRBJ1-2; v_gene: TRBV27; d_gene: -
CDR3aa: CASRQGGGTEAFF; CDR3nt: TGTGCCAGCAGACAGGGAGGGGGCACTGAAGCTTTCTTT; abundance: few; j_gene: TRBJ1-1; v_gene: TRBV5-8; d_gene: -
CDR3aa: CASSPGLAGVNEQYF; CDR3nt: TGTGCCAGCAGCCCGGGACTAGCGGGAGTCAACGAGCAGTACTTC; abundance: -; j_gene: TRBJ2-7; v_gene: TRBV5-5; d_gene: TRBD2
CDR3aa: CASSRTGIEQYF; CDR3nt: TGTGCCAGCAGCCGGACAGGGATCGAGCAGTACTTC; abundance: few; j_gene: TRBJ2-7; v_gene: TRBV6-5; d_gene: TRBD1
CDR3aa: CSAKGPGRGSYEQYF; CDR3nt: TGCAGTGCTAAGGGACCGGGAAGGGGAAGCTACGAGCAGTACTTC; abundance: -; j_gene: TRBJ2-7; v_gene: TRBV20-1; d_gene: -
CDR3aa: CASSQALARAETQYF; CDR3nt: TGTGCCAGCAGCCAAGCTCTAGCGCGGGCAGAGACCCAGTACTTC; abundance: few; j_gene: TRBJ2-5; v_gene: TRBV14; d_gene: -
CDR3aa: CASSLVRGTVNEQFF; CDR3nt: TGCGCCAGCAGCCTCGTTAGGGGAACGGTCAATGAGCAGTTCTTC; abundance: -; j_gene: TRBJ2-1; v_gene: TRBV5-1; d_gene: -
CDR3aa: CASSLGGAARQETQYF; CDR3nt: TGCGCCAGCAGCTTGGGAGGGGCAGCGCGACAAGAGACCCAGTACTTC; abundance: few; j_gene: TRBJ2-5; v_gene: TRBV5-1; d_gene: -
CDR3aa: CSARVPESNQETQYF; CDR3nt: TGCAGTGCTAGAGTACCAGAAAGCAACCAAGAGACCCAGTACTTC; abundance: few; j_gene: TRBJ2-5; v_gene: TRBV20-1; d_gene: -
CDR3aa: CASTLNPSYGYTF; CDR3nt: TGTGCCAGCACCTTAAACCCCAGCTATGGCTACACCTTC; abundance: -; j_gene: TRBJ1-2; v_gene: TRBV28; d_gene: -
CDR3aa: CAISELGTQNQPQHF; CDR3nt: TGTGCCATCAGTGAGCTGGGGACACAGAATCAGCCCCAGCATTTT; abundance: many; j_gene: TRBJ1-5; v_gene: TRBV10-3; d_gene: -
CDR3aa: CASSPVSGEQYF; CDR3nt: TGTGCCAGCAGCCCGGTTTCTGGCGAGCAGTACTTC; abundance: -; j_gene: TRBJ2-7; v_gene: TRBV7-2; d_gene: -
CDR3aa: CASSPGHLNSYQETQYF; CDR3nt: TGTGCCAGCAGCCCGGGACACCTAAACTCGTACCAAGAGACCCAGTACTTC; abundance: -; j_gene: TRBJ2-5; v_gene: TRBV4-2; d_gene: -
CDR3aa: CASSLSLGLGETQYF; CDR3nt: TGTGCCAGCAGTTTATCTCTGGGACTGGGGGAGACCCAGTACTTC; abundance: few; j_gene: TRBJ2-5; v_gene: TRBV27; d_gene: -
CDR3aa: CSAPGTSVQYNEQFF; CDR3nt: TGCAGTGCTCCCGGGACTAGCGTTCAATACAATGAGCAGTTCTTC; abundance: few; j_gene: TRBJ2-1; v_gene: TRBV20-1; d_gene: TRBD2